The next 10 T cell receptor beta chains were all read from a single sample in a study of blood T cells in healthy people across ages. Using a J-beta primer mix together with a sample-barcoded 5' primer, a second PCR was run for about 6 to 12 cycles. TCRdb reprocessed the 5' RACE reads with MiXCR, giving one entry per CDR3 protein. The repertoire holds over 700,000 distinct CDR3 sequences, approximately 53% seen once, with about two fifths in the top ten. Sequences were obtained from blood. The source is a man at least 80 years old in good health.

This clonotype has a handful of counts. The chain recombines TRBV13 with TRBJ2-1, with D uncertain. V was pared by 4 bases and J by 6 bases, with 16 bases between. Germline values: CDR1 PRHDT, CDR2 FYEKMQ (reference sequence). The CDR3 length is 15 residues. The CDR3 loop is CASSYFPSRPNEQFF. DNA for the CDR3: TGTGCCAGCAGCTATTTTCCCTCTCGCCCCAATGAGCAGTTCTTC.

This clonotype was counted ten times or more. V usage is TRBV5-1 and J usage is TRBJ1-1; 7 nucleotides align to TRBD1. This CDR3 contains 15 residues. CDR1 SGHRS and CDR2 YFSETQ come from the germline V gene. The ends lost 0 bases at V and 5 bases at J; junction bases unmatched: 7. CDR3: CASSLDPGGRTEAFF. The CDR3 region has the DNA TGCGCCAGCAGCTTGGACCCAGGGGGTCGAACTGAAGCTTTCTTT. The whole variable domain, remainder taken from reference TRBV5-1 and TRBJ1-1, is KAGVTQTPRYLIKTRGQQVTLSCSPISGHRSVSWYQQTPGQGLQFLFEYFSETQRNKGNFPGRFSGRQFSNSRSEMNVSTLELGDSALYLCASSLDPGGRTEAFFGQGTRLTVV.

CDR3 coding DNA: TGTGCCACCAGCAGAGATCCCCAGCGTACAGATACGCAGTATTTT. Amino acids: CATSRDPQRTDTQYF. The chain employs TRBV15 and TRBJ2-3; D remains ambiguous. Germline V gene data show CDR1 as LNHNV and CDR2 as YYDKDF (reference sequence). Trimming took off 0 bases at V and 3 bases at J, with 10 bases between the two ends. This CDR3 is 15 amino acids long.

This chain uses TRBV24-1 with TRBJ2-3, with unresolved D. The ends were cut back, 9 bases at V and 14 bases at J, with 14 bases in the middle. The CDR3 is made up of 10 amino acids. The germline V gene has CDR1 KGHDR and CDR2 SFDVKD. The chain's CDR3 is CATATRDAYF. For the CDR3, the DNA is TGTGCCACCGCGACGAGAGACGCGTATTTT.

This clonotype is a singleton in its sample. J is TRBJ2-5 and V is TRBV12-3 or TRBV12-4; D possibly corresponds to TRBD2 (6 bases). The length of the CDR3 is 14 residues. V was shortened by 3 bases and J by 11 bases, with 19 bases between the two germline ends. The CDR3 is CASSLGPAGTGQYF. The CDR3, as DNA: TGTGCCAGCAGTTTGGGTCCGGCGGGAACGGGGCAGTACTTC.

The V call is TRBV3-1, the J call TRBJ2-1; D gene uncertain. From germline, CDR1 is LGHDT and CDR2 YNNKEL (reference sequence). This CDR3 has 16 residues. Trimming cost V 0 bases and J 8 bases, with 17 bases left between them. This CDR3 is CASSQDRSFSTDEQFF. The CDR3 coding sequence is TGTGCCAGCAGCCAAGATCGTTCCTTCAGTACCGATGAGCAGTTCTTC.

In this sample, this clonotype turned up a few times. The chain couples TRBV6-6 to TRBJ2-4; weak D call: TRBD1 (6 bases). The CDR3 contains 15 residues. Trimming took off 5 bases at V and 3 bases at J, with 14 bases between the two ends. Germline lookup yields CDR1 MNHNY and CDR2 SVGAGI (reference sequence). Here the CDR3 DNA reads TGTGCCAGCAGTACCGGCAGGGGTGGCAAAAACATTCAGTACTTC. Translated: CASSTGRGGKNIQYF.

V usage is TRBV13 and J usage is TRBJ1-1; the D gene is possibly TRBD1 (5 bases). The CDR3 is made up of 14 amino acids. In germline, CDR1 is PRHDT, CDR2 FYEKMQ (reference sequence). V was trimmed by 4 bases and J by 1 base, leaving 10 bases between them. The CDR3 here is CASSSSQENTEAFF. DNA of the CDR3: TGTGCCAGCAGCTCCTCACAGGAGAACACTGAAGCTTTCTTT.

This clonotype was found a few times. The J gene is TRBJ1-1, the V gene TRBV5-1; no clear D. Germline CDR1 SGHRS, CDR2 YFSETQ. V lost 1 base to trimming and J lost 3 bases, with 10 bases between them. This CDR3 region has 14 residues. The CDR3 sequence: CASSLSGQHTEAFF. The CDR3 DNA is TGCGCCAGCAGCTTGTCAGGTCAGCACACTGAAGCTTTCTTT. Looking up the rest from reference TRBV5-1 and TRBJ1-1 gives the full variable domain: KAGVTQTPRYLIKTRGQQVTLSCSPISGHRSVSWYQQTPGQGLQFLFEYFSETQRNKGNFPGRFSGRQFSNSRSEMNVSTLELGDSALYLCASSLSGQHTEAFFGQGTRLTVV.

This clonotype was seen at least ten times. The V gene is TRBV20-1, the J gene TRBJ2-3; TRBD2 agrees at 12 bases. The trim removed 4 bases at V and 2 bases at J, leaving 4 bases unmatched. CDR1 DFQATT and CDR2 SNEGSKA come from the germline V gene (reference sequence). The CDR3 has 15 residues. This CDR3 is CSAMRTSGNTDTQYF. The CDR3 coding sequence is TGCAGTGCTATGCGGACTAGCGGGAACACAGATACGCAGTATTTT.